Described below is a single TCR beta chain sequence and its context. This sample is part of a study of radiation and T cells in renal cell carcinoma. The data were produced by immunoSEQ multiplex PCR, yet TCRdb's version contains in-frame clones alone and is incomplete. Altogether 150,000 to 200,000 clones are present, about 85% being singletons, with the ten largest covering over 9%. In germline, CDR1 is SGHKS, CDR2 YYEKEE (reference sequence). V dropped 7 bases and J dropped 1 base, with 14 bases sitting between them. The CDR3 spans 14 residues. The time point here: blood 4 weeks post-SBRT, at nephrectomy. As for treatment: 15 Gy SBRT to primary tumor, nephrectomy 4 weeks later.

This receptor was obtained from a woman aged 45-65 years with renal cell carcinoma. This rearrangement joins TRBV5-5 to TRBJ2-5, with D maybe TRBD1 (6 bases). The specimen comprised blood, sampled from a patient whose treatment included radiotherapy and nephrectomy. The CDR3 protein is CASEPVGAQETQYF. CDR3 DNA: TGTGCCAGCGAACCTGTGGGGGCCCAAGAGACCCAGTACTTC.